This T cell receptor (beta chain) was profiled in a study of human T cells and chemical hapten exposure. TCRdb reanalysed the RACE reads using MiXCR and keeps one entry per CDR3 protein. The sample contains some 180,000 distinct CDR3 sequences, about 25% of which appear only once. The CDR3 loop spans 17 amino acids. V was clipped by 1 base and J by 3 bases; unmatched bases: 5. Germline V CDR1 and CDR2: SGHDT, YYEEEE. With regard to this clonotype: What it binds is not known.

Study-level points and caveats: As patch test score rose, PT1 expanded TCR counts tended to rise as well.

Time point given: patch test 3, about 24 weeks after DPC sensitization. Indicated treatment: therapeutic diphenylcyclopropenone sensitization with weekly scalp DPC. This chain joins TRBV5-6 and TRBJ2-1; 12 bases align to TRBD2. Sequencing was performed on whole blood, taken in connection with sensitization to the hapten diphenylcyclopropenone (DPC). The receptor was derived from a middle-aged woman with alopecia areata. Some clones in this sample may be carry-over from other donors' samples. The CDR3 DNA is TGTGCCAGCAGCTTGTTGTCTAGCGGGAGGGACTACAATGAGCAGTTCTTC. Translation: CASSLLSSGRDYNEQFF.